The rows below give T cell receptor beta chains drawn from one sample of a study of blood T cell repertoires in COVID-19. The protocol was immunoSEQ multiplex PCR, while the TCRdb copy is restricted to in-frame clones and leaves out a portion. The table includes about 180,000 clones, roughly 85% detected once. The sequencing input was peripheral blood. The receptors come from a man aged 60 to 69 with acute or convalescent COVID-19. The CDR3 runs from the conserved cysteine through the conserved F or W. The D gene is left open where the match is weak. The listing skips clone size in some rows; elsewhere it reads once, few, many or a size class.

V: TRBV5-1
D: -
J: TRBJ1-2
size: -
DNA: TGCGCCAGCAGCTTGGAGATCCAGGGCTATGGCTACACCTTC
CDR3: CASSLEIQGYGYTF

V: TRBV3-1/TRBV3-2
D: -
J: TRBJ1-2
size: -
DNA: TGTGCCAGCAGCCAAGTGGGGGCCGGGAACTATGGCTACACCTTC
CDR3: CASSQVGAGNYGYTF

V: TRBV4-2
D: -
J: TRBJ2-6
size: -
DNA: TGTGCCAGCAGCCCAGCGGGGGCCGGGGGACAGTTCTCCCCTTTCGGGGCCAACGTCCTGACTTTC
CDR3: CASSPAGAGGQFSPFGANVLTF

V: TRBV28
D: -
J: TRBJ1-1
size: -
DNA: TGTGCCAGCAGTTACCACAGGACGAACACTGAAGCTTTCTTT
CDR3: CASSYHRTNTEAFF

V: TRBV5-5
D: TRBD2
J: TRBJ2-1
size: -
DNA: TGTGCCAGCAGCCAGGGACTAGCGGGAGCCGGCTCCTACAATGAGCAGTTCTTC
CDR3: CASSQGLAGAGSYNEQFF

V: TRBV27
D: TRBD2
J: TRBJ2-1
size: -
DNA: TGTGCCAGCAGTGGACTAGCGGGATTCTCCTACAATGAGCAGTTCTTC
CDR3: CASSGLAGFSYNEQFF

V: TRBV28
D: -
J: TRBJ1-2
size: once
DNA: TGTGCCAGCCAGGTTAACTATGGCTACACCTTC
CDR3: CASQVNYGYTF

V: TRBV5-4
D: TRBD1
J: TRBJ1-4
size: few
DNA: TGTGCCAGCAGCTCTGGGACAGGACAGGCTAATGAAAAACTGTTTTTT
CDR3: CASSSGTGQANEKLFF

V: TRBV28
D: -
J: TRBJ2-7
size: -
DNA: TGTGCCAGCAGTTCTGACAGTGAGAAGTTGTACTTC
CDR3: CASSSDSEKLYF

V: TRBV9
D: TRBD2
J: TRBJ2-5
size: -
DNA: TGTGCCAGCAGCGCAGGACTAGCGGGGTGGAAGCAAGAGACCCAGTACTTC
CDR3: CASSAGLAGWKQETQYF

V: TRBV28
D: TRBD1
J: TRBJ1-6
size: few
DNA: TGTGCCAGCCGGGACAGGGGTTCGGCACCCCTCCACTTT
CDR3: CASRDRGSAPLHF

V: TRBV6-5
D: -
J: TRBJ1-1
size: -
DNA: TGTGCCAGCAGCCTCAGTGACAGATCTGAAGCTTTCTTT
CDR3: CASSLSDRSEAFF

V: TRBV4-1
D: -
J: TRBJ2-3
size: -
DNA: TGCGCCAGCAGCCCCGAGCGGTCGAGGGATACGCAGTATTTT
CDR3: CASSPERSRDTQYF

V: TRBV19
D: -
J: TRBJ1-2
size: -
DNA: TGTGCCAGTAGTAGAGTGAACTATGGCTACACCTTC
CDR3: CASSRVNYGYTF

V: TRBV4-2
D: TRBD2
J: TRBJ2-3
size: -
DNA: TGTGCCAGCAGCCAAGATAGCGGGAGGGCGGCAGATACGCAGTATTTT
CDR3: CASSQDSGRAADTQYF

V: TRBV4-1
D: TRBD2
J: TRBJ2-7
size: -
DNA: TGCGCCAGCAGCCGAAACCCGGCACTAGCGGACGAGCAGTACTTC
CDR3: CASSRNPALADEQYF

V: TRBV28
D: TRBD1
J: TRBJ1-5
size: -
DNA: TGTGCCAGCAGTTCCCCGACAGGGGGCAATCAGCCCCAGCATTTT
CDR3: CASSSPTGGNQPQHF

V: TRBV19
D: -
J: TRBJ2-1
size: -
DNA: TGTGCCAGTAGTATTTGGAGGTCTGAGCAGTTCTTC
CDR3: CASSIWRSEQFF

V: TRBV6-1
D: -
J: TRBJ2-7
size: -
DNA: TGTGCCAGCAGTGACCACAGATTTGGGCAGTACTTC
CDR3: CASSDHRFGQYF

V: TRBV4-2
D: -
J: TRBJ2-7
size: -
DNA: TGTGCCAGCAGCCAAGATGTACAGGGTGGCGAGCAGTACTTC
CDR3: CASSQDVQGGEQYF

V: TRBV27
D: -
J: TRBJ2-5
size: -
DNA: TGTGCCAGCAGTTTAGGGAAGGGGCCCCCGGAGACCCAGTACTTC
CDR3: CASSLGKGPPETQYF

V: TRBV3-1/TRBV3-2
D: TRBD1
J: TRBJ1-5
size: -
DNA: TGTGCCAGCAGCCAAGAAGGGGGCGGTCAGCCCCAGCATTTT
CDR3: CASSQEGGGQPQHF

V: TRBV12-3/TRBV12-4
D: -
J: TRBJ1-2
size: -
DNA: TGTGCCACAGATGGCTACACCTTC
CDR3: CATDGYTF

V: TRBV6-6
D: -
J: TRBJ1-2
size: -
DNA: TGTGCCAGCAGTTACGACAGGAGCTATGGCTACACCTTC
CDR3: CASSYDRSYGYTF

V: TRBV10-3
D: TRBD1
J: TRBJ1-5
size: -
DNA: TGTGCCATCAGTGAGTCCCCGGGACAGGGGGGGCAGCCCCAGCATTTT
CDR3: CAISESPGQGGQPQHF

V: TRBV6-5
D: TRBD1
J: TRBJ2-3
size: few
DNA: TGTGCCAGCAGTACGACAGGGAACACAGATACGCAGTATTTT
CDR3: CASSTTGNTDTQYF